The clone carrying this TCR beta chain was observed once. Germline loops: CDR1 SQVTM, CDR2 ANQGSEA. This CDR3 spans 13 amino acids. Trimming took off 1 base at V and 5 bases at J, with 11 bases between the two ends. The record originates from a study of human T cells and chemical hapten exposure. Time point described: patch test 2, 6 weeks after DPC sensitization. Described treatment: therapeutic diphenylcyclopropenone sensitization with weekly scalp DPC. Authors' data handling: The number of TCRs in each sample had a median of 95,638 and spanned roughly 23,224 to 750,000. MiXCR was run by TCRdb on the RACE reads, yielding one entry per CDR3 protein. The V and J calls and clone size are TCRdb's, not the authors'. The sample has a few hundred thousand distinct CDR3 sequences, nearly 6.5% seen once.

The chain couples TRBV29-1 to TRBJ2-5; no firm D call. The material sequenced was whole blood, taken in connection with sensitization to the hapten diphenylcyclopropenone (DPC). The TCR was taken from a woman aged 18-29 years with alopecia areata. Some clones in this sample may be carry-over from other donors' samples. The CDR3 here is CSVEARLRETQYF. Here the CDR3 DNA reads TGCAGCGTTGAAGCGAGGTTGAGGGAGACCCAGTACTTC.